In its sample, the clone carrying this T cell receptor (beta chain) was seen once. The source of the sample is a study of shared T cell receptors in the human thymus. Clones were read by immunoSEQ multiplex PCR, and TCRdb kept only the in-frame ones, dropping some. The table records under 700,000 clones, around three quarters of them present only once. Trimming left V 4 bases short and J 0 bases short, with 13 bases between. The germline V gene has CDR1 MNHNS and CDR2 SASEGT. There are 16 residues in the CDR3. This same sample was also taken into another study, of human thymus T cells. Per that paper: Congenital heart defects were the reason for the corrective surgery that the donors, healthy Finnish infants, were having. Resections removed during corrective heart surgery provided the thymus tissue used. Gene usage for V and J segments appeared biased in thymic and blood repertoires. There were highly overlapping thymic repertoires among unrelated individuals, as related research reported.

This TCR derives from a boy in the first two years of life with a congenital heart defect. The V gene is TRBV6-1, the J gene TRBJ1-3; D not resolved. Sequencing was done on a sample of thymocytes. The CDR3 reads CASSALDKDSGNTIYF. The CDR3 DNA is TGTGCCAGCAGTGCCCTCGACAAGGACTCTGGAAACACCATATATTTT.